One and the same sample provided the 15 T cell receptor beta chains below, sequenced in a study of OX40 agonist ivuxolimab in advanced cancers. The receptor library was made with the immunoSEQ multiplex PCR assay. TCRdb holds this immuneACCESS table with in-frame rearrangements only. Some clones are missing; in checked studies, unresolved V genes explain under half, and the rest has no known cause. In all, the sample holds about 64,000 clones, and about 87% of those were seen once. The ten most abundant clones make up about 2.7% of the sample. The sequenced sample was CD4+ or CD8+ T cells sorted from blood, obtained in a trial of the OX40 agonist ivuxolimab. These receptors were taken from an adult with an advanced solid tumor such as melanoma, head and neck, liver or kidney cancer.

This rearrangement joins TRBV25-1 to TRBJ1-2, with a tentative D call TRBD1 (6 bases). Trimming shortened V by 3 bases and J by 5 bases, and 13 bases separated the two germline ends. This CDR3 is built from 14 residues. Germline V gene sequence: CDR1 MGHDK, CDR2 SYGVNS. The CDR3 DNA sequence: TGTGCCAGCAGTGATACGTATAGGGGGTATGGCTACACCTTC. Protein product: CASSDTYRGYGYTF.

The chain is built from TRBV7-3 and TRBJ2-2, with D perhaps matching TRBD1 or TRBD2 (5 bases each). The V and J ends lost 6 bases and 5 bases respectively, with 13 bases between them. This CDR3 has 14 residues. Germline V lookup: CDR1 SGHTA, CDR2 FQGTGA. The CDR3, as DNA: TGTGCCAGCAGACCAGGGTGGGGGACCGGGGAGCTGTTTTTT. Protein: CASRPGWGTGELFF.

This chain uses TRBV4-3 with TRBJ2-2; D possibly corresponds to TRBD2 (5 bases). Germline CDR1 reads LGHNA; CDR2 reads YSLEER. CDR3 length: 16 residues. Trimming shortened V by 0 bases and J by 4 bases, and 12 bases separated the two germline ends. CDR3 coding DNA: TGCGCCAGCAGCCAAGACAAGGGAGTGAGCACCGGGGAGCTGTTTTTT. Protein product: CASSQDKGVSTGELFF.

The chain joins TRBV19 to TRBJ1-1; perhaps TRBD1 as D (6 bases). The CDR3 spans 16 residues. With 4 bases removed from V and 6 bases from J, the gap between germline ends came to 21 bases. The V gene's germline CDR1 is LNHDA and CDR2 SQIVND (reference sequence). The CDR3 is CASSTGVEGRGSEAFF. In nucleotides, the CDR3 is TGTGCCAGTAGTACAGGGGTGGAGGGCAGGGGATCTGAAGCTTTCTTT.

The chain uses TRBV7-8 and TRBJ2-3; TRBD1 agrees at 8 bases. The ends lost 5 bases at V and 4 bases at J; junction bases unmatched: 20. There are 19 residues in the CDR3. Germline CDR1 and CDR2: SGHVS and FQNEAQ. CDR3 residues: CASSPTPSRTGTGADTQYF. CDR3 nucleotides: TGTGCCAGCAGCCCTACGCCCTCTCGGACAGGGACGGGAGCAGATACGCAGTATTTT.

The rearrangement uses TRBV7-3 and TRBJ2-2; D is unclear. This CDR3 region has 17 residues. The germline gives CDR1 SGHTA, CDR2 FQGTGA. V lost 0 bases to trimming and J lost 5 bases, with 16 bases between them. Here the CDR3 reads CASSLTAVVAGTGELFF. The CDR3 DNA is TGTGCCAGCAGCTTAACGGCTGTGGTGGCAGGAACCGGGGAGCTGTTTTTT.

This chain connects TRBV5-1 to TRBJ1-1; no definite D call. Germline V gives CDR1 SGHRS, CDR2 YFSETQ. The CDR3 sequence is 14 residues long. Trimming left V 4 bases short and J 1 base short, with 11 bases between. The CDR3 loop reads CASSPGQQNTEAFF. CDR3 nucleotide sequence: TGCGCCAGCAGCCCTGGGCAGCAGAACACTGAAGCTTTCTTT.

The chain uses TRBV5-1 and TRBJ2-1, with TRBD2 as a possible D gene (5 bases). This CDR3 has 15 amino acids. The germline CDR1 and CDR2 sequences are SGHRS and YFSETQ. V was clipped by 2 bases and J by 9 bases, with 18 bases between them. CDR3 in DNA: TGCGCCAGCAGCTTTGGCGTTTTTGGGGAGAGTGAGCAGTTCTTC. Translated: CASSFGVFGESEQFF.

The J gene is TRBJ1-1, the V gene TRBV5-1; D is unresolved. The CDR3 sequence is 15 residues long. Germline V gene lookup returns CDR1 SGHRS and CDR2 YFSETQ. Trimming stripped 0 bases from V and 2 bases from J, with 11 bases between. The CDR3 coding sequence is TGCGCCAGCAGCTTGGATGGGTATTATAACACTGAAGCTTTCTTT. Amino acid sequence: CASSLDGYYNTEAFF.

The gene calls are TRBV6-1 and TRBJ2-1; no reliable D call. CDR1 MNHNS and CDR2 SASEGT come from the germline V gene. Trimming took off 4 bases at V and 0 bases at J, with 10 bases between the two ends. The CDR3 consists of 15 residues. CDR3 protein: CASSVIAGSYNEQFF. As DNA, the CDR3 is TGTGCCAGCAGTGTTATAGCAGGCTCCTACAATGAGCAGTTCTTC.

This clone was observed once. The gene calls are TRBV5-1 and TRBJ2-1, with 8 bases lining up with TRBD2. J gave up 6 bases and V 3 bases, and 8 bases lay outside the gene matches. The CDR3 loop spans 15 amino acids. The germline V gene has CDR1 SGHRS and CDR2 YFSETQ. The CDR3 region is CASSWRLSGGNEQFF. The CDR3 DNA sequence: TGCGCCAGCAGCTGGAGACTCAGCGGGGGCAATGAGCAGTTCTTC.

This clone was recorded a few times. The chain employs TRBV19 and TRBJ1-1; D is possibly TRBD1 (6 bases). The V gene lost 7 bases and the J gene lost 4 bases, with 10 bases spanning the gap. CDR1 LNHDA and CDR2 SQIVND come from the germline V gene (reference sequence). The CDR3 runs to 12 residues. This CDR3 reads CASTGDGTEAFF. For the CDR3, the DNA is TGTGCCAGTACAGGGGACGGCACTGAAGCTTTCTTT.

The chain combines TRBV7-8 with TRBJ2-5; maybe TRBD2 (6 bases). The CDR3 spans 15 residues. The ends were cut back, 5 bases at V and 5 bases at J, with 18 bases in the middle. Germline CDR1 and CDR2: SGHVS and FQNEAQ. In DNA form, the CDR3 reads TGTGCCAGCAGCGCGGGACCGAATCGGGTGGAGACCCAGTACTTC. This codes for CASSAGPNRVETQYF.

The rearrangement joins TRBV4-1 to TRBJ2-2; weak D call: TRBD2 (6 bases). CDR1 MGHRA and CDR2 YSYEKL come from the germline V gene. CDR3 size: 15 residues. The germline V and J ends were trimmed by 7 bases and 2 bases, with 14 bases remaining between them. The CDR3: CASNRLADNTGELFF. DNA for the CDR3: TGCGCCAGCAATAGATTAGCGGATAACACCGGGGAGCTGTTTTTT.

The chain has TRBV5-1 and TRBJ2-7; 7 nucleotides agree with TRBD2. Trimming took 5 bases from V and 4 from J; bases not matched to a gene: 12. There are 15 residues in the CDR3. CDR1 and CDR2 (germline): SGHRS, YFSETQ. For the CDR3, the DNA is TGCGCCAGCAGGATCAACCCGGGAGGTCCGTACGAGCAGTACTTC. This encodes CASRINPGGPYEQYF.